The 2 T cell receptor beta chains given below trace back to one sample, sequenced in a study of tumor and adjacent non-tumor tissue in lung cancer. The library came from three nested PCR rounds adapted from ARM-PCR protocols. TCRdb independently ran MiXCR on the multiplex PCR reads; one entry per CDR3 protein. The sample consists of 220,000 or so distinct CDR3 sequences, about two thirds of them appearing once. No cell sorting was done before RNA was extracted from the tissue. The sample was lung tumor tissue. All receptors derive from a man aged 55 to 69 with non-small cell lung cancer.

With regard to this clonotype: The junction and the germline gene differ at one end; a read error may be behind it. The rearrangement joins TRBV4-2 to TRBJ2-7, with TRBD1 matching over 9 bases. The CDR3 length is 16 residues. Germline CDR1 and CDR2: LGHNA and YNFKEQ. CDR3 sequence (DNA): TGTGCCAGCAGCCATGTGGGGGGACAGGGAACCTACGACCAGTACTTC. It specifies CASSHVGGQGTYDQYF.

This clonotype was recorded a few times. The V gene is TRBV4-1, the J gene TRBJ1-5; D is ambiguous. This CDR3 comprises 15 residues. CDR1 MGHRA and CDR2 YSYEKL come from the germline V gene. Trimming shortened V by 3 bases and J by 0 bases, and 9 bases separated the two germline ends. The CDR3 DNA reads TGCGCCAGCAGCCAGACGGACGATAGCAATCAGCCCCAGCATTTT. Protein: CASSQTDDSNQPQHF.